These T cell receptor beta chains were read from a single sample in a study of vaccination effects on CD4 cells after COVID-19. Profiling relied on immunoSEQ multiplex PCR, and the TCRdb table lists in-frame clones only, not all of them. There are about 55,000 clones in the sample; roughly 70% occur only once, and approximately 20% lies in the top ten. These receptors are not linked to any known antigen. Sequenced material: CD4+ T cells from PBMCs cultured with SARS-CoV-2 spike peptides, taken before COVID-19 vaccination. Receptors were obtained from a human donor who received a COVID-19 vaccine. CDR3s include the opening cysteine and the closing phenylalanine or tryptophan. Each record gives: clone size, V gene, J gene, D gene, CDR3 protein, CDR3 DNA. D genes are given only for firm matches. Where a row states a size, it is once, few, many or the class of an expanded clone; other rows omit it.

.,TRBV5-1,TRBJ2-5,.,CASSLSGTTYQETQYF,TGCGCCAGCAGTCTCTCTGGGACCACCTACCAAGAGACCCAGTACTTC
.,TRBV28,TRBJ1-1,.,CASSLLRGEAFF,TGTGCCAGCAGTTTATTAAGAGGCGAAGCTTTCTTT
.,TRBV4-1,TRBJ1-2,TRBD1,CASSQTATGPFYTF,TGCGCCAGCAGCCAAACCGCGACAGGGCCCTTCTACACCTTC
.,TRBV25-1,TRBJ1-2,.,CASSGGGKGYTF,TGTGCCAGCAGTGGGGGTGGAAAAGGCTACACCTTC
once,TRBV7-9,TRBJ1-4,.,CASTTTGRNEKLFF,TGTGCCAGCACCACGACAGGCCGTAATGAAAAACTGTTTTTT
.,TRBV11-3,TRBJ2-3,.,CASSSEGHSTDTQYF,TGTGCCAGCAGCTCAGAGGGTCATAGCACAGATACGCAGTATTTT
few,TRBV11-3,TRBJ1-5,.,CASSQRVDRGNQPQHF,TGTGCCAGCAGCCAGAGAGTAGACAGAGGAAATCAGCCCCAGCATTTT
.,TRBV19,TRBJ1-6,.,CASKRLSRGSPLHF,TGTGCCAGTAAAAGATTGTCTCGCGGCTCACCCCTCCACTTT
few,TRBV5-4,TRBJ1-1,.,CASSSRTDLNTEAFF,TGTGCCAGCAGCTCCCGGACGGATTTGAACACTGAAGCTTTCTTT
.,TRBV29-1,TRBJ2-1,TRBD2,CSVRRSGGLNEQFF,TGCAGCGTTCGTCGTAGCGGGGGTCTCAATGAGCAGTTCTTC
once,TRBV11-2,TRBJ1-3,.,CASSSRPGSGNTIYF,TGTGCCAGCAGCTCCCGGCCGGGCTCTGGAAACACCATATATTTT
.,TRBV11-2,TRBJ2-3,.,CASTQSPDTQYF,TGTGCCAGCACGCAGAGTCCAGATACGCAGTATTTT
few,TRBV6-5,TRBJ1-2,TRBD1,CASSIRQGAQRGYTF,TGTGCCAGCAGTATAAGACAGGGGGCCCAACGTGGCTACACCTTC
.,TRBV6-5,TRBJ2-7,.,CASSLRRGSYEQYF,TGTGCCAGCAGCCTACGGAGGGGGTCTTACGAGCAGTACTTC
few,TRBV7-9,TRBJ1-1,TRBD1,CASSLASGGLNTEAFF,TGTGCCAGCAGCTTAGCATCAGGGGGGTTGAACACTGAAGCTTTCTTT
few,TRBV5-4,TRBJ2-3,.,CASSAGQPNTDTQYF,TGTGCCAGCAGCGCCGGACAGCCTAACACAGATACGCAGTATTTT
.,TRBV5-4,TRBJ2-7,.,CASSLALGSGRSYEQYF,TGTGCCAGCAGCTTGGCCTTAGGAAGCGGGCGCTCCTACGAGCAGTACTTC
.,TRBV11-2,TRBJ1-5,.,CASSFGGREPQHF,TGTGCCAGCAGCTTTGGGGGGCGGGAGCCCCAGCATTTT
.,TRBV11-3,TRBJ2-3,.,CASSLGHPSTDTQYF,TGTGCCAGCAGCTTAGGTCACCCTAGCACAGATACGCAGTATTTT
.,TRBV6-5,TRBJ1-1,.,CASSPFVLNTEAFF,TGTGCCAGCAGTCCCTTTGTTCTGAACACTGAAGCTTTCTTT
.,TRBV3-1/TRBV3-2,TRBJ2-5,.,CASSQQVQETQYF,TGTGCCAGCAGCCAACAGGTTCAAGAGACCCAGTACTTC
.,TRBV27,TRBJ2-2,.,CASSLSAGTNTGELFF,TGTGCCAGCAGTTTATCGGCAGGGACGAACACCGGGGAGCTGTTTTTT
.,TRBV19,TRBJ1-2,.,CASMQPEANYGYTF,TGTGCCAGTATGCAGCCCGAGGCTAACTATGGCTACACCTTC
.,TRBV6-5,TRBJ1-2,TRBD1,CASSSVDRGRFTGYTF,TGTGCCAGCAGTTCCGTGGACAGGGGGCGATTTACTGGCTACACCTTC
.,TRBV19,TRBJ2-2,.,CASRRKGTGELFF,TGTGCCAGTAGACGAAAGGGCACCGGGGAGCTGTTTTTT
few,TRBV10-3,TRBJ2-3,TRBD1,CAIRPGQGTDTQYF,TGTGCCATCAGGCCGGGACAGGGTACAGATACGCAGTATTTT
.,TRBV2,TRBJ2-1,.,CASSEVVGDRAYNEQFF,TGTGCCAGCAGTGAAGTCGTAGGGGACCGTGCCTACAATGAGCAGTTCTTC
.,TRBV11-2,TRBJ1-4,.,CASSLDLSNEKLFF,TGTGCCAGCAGCTTAGATCTGTCTAATGAAAAACTGTTTTTT
.,TRBV30,TRBJ1-1,TRBD1,CAWRGQGWTEAFF,TGTGCCTGGAGGGGACAGGGGTGGACTGAAGCTTTCTTT
.,TRBV6-1,TRBJ2-2,TRBD2,CASSDYGGSLGGELFF,TGTGCCAGCAGTGATTACGGCGGGAGTTTGGGCGGGGAGCTGTTTTTT
.,TRBV27,TRBJ1-1,.,CASSLWDTGEAFF,TGTGCCAGCAGTTTATGGGACACAGGGGAAGCTTTCTTT
once,TRBV7-2,TRBJ2-5,TRBD2,CASSLTGGQETQYF,TGTGCCAGCAGCTTAACGGGGGGCCAAGAGACCCAGTACTTC
.,TRBV6-5,TRBJ1-1,.,CASSRSRGRGTEAFF,TGTGCCAGCAGCCGTTCCAGGGGTAGGGGCACTGAAGCTTTCTTT
.,TRBV6-5,TRBJ2-7,.,CASTRRGNLYEQYF,TGTGCCAGCACTCGCCGGGGGAACCTCTACGAGCAGTACTTC
.,TRBV6-4,TRBJ2-5,.,CASSDIRGGFHHQETQYF,TGTGCCAGCAGTGACATTAGGGGGGGGTTCCATCACCAAGAGACCCAGTACTTC
.,TRBV30,TRBJ2-3,.,CAWKLPGGTDTQYF,TGTGCCTGGAAACTCCCCGGAGGCACAGATACGCAGTATTTT
.,TRBV6-5,TRBJ1-2,.,CASRRQLLDAGYTF,TGTGCCAGCAGGAGACAGCTCTTGGATGCTGGCTACACCTTC
.,TRBV2,TRBJ2-5,TRBD2,CASSGVWSSGTSLETQYF,TGTGCCAGCAGTGGTGTTTGGAGCAGCGGGACCTCCTTAGAGACCCAGTACTTC
.,TRBV5-1,TRBJ2-5,TRBD2,CASSTSGRASETQYF,TGCGCCAGCAGCACTAGCGGGAGGGCCTCGGAGACCCAGTACTTC
.,TRBV10-3,TRBJ2-7,TRBD1,CAISEIGTGTEQYF,TGTGCCATCAGTGAGATAGGGACAGGTACCGAGCAGTACTTC
.,TRBV10-3,TRBJ1-4,.,CAISEGFSNEKLFF,TGTGCCATCAGTGAAGGGTTCTCTAATGAAAAACTGTTTTTT
.,TRBV30,TRBJ2-3,TRBD2,CASTTSGGSTDTQYF,TGTGCCTCGACGACTAGCGGGGGCAGCACAGATACGCAGTATTTT